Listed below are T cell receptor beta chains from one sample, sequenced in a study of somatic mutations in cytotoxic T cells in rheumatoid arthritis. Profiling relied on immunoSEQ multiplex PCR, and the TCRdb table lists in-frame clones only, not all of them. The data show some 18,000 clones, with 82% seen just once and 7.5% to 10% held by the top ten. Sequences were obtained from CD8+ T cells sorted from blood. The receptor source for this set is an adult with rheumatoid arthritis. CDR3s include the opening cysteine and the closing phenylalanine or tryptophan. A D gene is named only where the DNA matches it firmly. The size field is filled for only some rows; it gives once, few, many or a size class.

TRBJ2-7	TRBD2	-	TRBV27	TGTGCCAGCAGTTCCGGGACTAGTTTTTCGGAGCAGTACTTC	CASSSGTSFSEQYF
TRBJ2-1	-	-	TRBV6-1	TGTGCCAGCAGTGAAGCGCGGGTAGGGCTTAATGAGCAGTTCTTC	CASSEARVGLNEQFF
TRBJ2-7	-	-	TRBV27	TGTGCCACCGCTAAGGGGCCCTCCTACGAGCAGTACTTC	CATAKGPSYEQYF
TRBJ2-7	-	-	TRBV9	TGTGCCAGCAGCGTAGCCACTAGTGTCAACGAGCAGTACTTC	CASSVATSVNEQYF
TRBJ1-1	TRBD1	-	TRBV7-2	TGTGCCAGCAGCTTAGTACAGGGGGACACTGAAGCTTTCTTT	CASSLVQGDTEAFF
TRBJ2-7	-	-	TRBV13	TGTGCCAGCAGCCCGACTAGCTACGAGCAGTACTTC	CASSPTSYEQYF
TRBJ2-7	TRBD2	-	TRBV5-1	TGCGCCAGCAGCCTGGGGACTAGCGGGAGCTACGAGCAGTACTTC	CASSLGTSGSYEQYF
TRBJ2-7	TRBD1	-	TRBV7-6	TGTGCCAGCAGCTTAGTAGCCGGGACAGGGAGGTCGGGAGCCTACGAGCAGTACTTC	CASSLVAGTGRSGAYEQYF
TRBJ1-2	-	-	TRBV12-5	TGTGCTAGTGGTTTGCTGGGGTATGGCTACACCTTC	CASGLLGYGYTF
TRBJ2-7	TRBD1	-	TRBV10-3	TGTGCCATCAGTGAGTTGGGGACAGACCACTACGAGCAGTACTTC	CAISELGTDHYEQYF
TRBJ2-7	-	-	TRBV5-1	TGCGCCAGCAGCTTGGAACTCGACTACTACGAGCAGTACTTC	CASSLELDYYEQYF
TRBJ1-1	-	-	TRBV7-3	TGTGCCAGCAGCTTAAGGACAGCGAACACTGAAGCTTTCTTT	CASSLRTANTEAFF
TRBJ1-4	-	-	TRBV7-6	TGTGCCAGCAGCTTAGGGGCAGGGAGGGTTGAAAAACTGTTTTTT	CASSLGAGRVEKLFF
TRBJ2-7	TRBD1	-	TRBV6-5	TGTGCCAGCAGTTACCGCGACAGGGTCTACGAGCAGTACTTC	CASSYRDRVYEQYF
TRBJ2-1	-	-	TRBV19	TGTGCCAGTAGTATACTCCTCTACAATGAGCAGTTCTTC	CASSILLYNEQFF
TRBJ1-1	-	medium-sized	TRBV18	TGTGCCAGCTCACCCGGCTCCATGAACACTGAAGCTTTCTTT	CASSPGSMNTEAFF
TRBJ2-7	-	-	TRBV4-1	TGCGCCAGCAGCCAGGCAGCGTTCTACGAGCAGTACTTC	CASSQAAFYEQYF
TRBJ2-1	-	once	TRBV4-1	TGCGCCAGCAGCGGGAGCGGGACAGCGAATGAGCAGTTCTTC	CASSGSGTANEQFF
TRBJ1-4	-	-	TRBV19	TGTGCCAGTAGTCTCTTTGACTTCCTGGGGGAGGATGAAAAACTGTTTTTT	CASSLFDFLGEDEKLFF
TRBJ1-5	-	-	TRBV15	TGTGCCACCAGCAGGACAGGACTGCTAAATAGCAATCAGCCCCAGCATTTT	CATSRTGLLNSNQPQHF
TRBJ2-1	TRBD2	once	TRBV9	TGTGCCAGCAGCGGACAGGCACTAGCGGTCTACAATGAGCAGTTCTTC	CASSGQALAVYNEQFF
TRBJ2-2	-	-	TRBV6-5	TGTGCCAGCAGTTACTCAGGGGGAGCCGGGGAGCTGTTTTTT	CASSYSGGAGELFF
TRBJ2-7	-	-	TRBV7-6	TGTGCCAGCAGCTTCGAACAGACAACCTACGAGCAGTACTTC	CASSFEQTTYEQYF
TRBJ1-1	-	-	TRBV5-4	TGTGCCAGCAGCTTGGGGGGAAACATGAACACTGAAGCTTTCTTT	CASSLGGNMNTEAFF
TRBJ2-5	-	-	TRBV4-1	TGCGCCAGCAGCCAAGAGAGAGAGGGATCGGGGACCCAGTACTTC	CASSQEREGSGTQYF
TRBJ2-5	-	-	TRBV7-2	TGTGCCAGCAGCTCTCCTGGTCTGGGATGGGAGACCCAGTACTTC	CASSSPGLGWETQYF
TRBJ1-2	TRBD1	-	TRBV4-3	TGCGCCAGCAGTAGACAGGGGAACTTATATGGCTACACCTTC	CASSRQGNLYGYTF
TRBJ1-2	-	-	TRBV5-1	TGCGCCAGCAGCGCTGGCAGGACAGCCCCTGGATCCTTC	CASSAGRTAPGSF
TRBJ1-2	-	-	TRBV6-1	TGTGCCAGCAGTGAGGCCCGGACAGCCTATGGCTACACCTTC	CASSEARTAYGYTF
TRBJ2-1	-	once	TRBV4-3	TGCGCCAGCAGCCAAGGCCAGGGATTGTCCAATGAGCAGTTCTTC	CASSQGQGLSNEQFF
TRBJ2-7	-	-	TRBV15	TGTGCCACCAGCAGAGATTTGCTTGACGAGCAGTACTTC	CATSRDLLDEQYF
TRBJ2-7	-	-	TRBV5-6	TGTGCCAGCAGCTTGTCAGTCGAGCAGTACTTC	CASSLSVEQYF
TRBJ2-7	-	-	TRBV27	TGTGCCAGCAGTTTATCGACAGGCGGCTCCTACGAGCAGTACTTC	CASSLSTGGSYEQYF
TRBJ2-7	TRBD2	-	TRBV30	TGTGCCTGGGTAGCGGGAGGGGAACTCGAGCAGTACTTC	CAWVAGGELEQYF
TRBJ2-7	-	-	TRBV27	TGTGCCAGCAGCGCGCCGGACGGAGACTACGAGCAGTACTTC	CASSAPDGDYEQYF
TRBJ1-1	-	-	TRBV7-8	TGTGCCAGCAGCTTACCCGTGAGAGGGATCGAAGCTTTCTTT	CASSLPVRGIEAFF
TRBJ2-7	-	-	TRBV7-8	TGTGCCAGCAGCTTCTTCACCTACTACGAGCAGTACTTC	CASSFFTYYEQYF
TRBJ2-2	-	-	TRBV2	TGTGCCAGCAGTGACGGGCAGGTTTGGCCCGGGGAGCTGTTTTTT	CASSDGQVWPGELFF
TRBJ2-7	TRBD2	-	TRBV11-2	TGTGCCAGCGGTACTATGGGACTAGAGTACTTC	CASGTMGLEYF
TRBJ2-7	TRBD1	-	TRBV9	TGTGCCAGCAGCGTAGGAGGGACAGGGCTAGGCGAGCAGTACTTC	CASSVGGTGLGEQYF
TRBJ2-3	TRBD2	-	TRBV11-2	TGTGCCAGCAGCCGCCCGGGGACTAGCGGGATTTGGGGCACAGATACGCAGTATTTT	CASSRPGTSGIWGTDTQYF
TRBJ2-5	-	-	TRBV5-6	TGTGCCAGCAGCTTGGCCGGCAGGGAAGAGACCCAGTACTTC	CASSLAGREETQYF
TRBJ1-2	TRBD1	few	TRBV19	TGTGCCAGTGGGACAGGGTCACTCTTCTATGGCTACACCTTC	CASGTGSLFYGYTF
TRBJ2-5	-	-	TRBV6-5	TGTGCCAGCAGTTACTCGAACGGGGTCCGGGAGACCCAGTACTTC	CASSYSNGVRETQYF
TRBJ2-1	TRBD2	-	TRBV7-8	TGTGCCAGCAGCTTAGAGACTAGCGGTTACAATGAGCAGTTCTTC	CASSLETSGYNEQFF
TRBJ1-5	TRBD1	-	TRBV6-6	TGTGCCAGCAGTTTCACCGGGACAGGGGGCCGTCAGCCCCAGCATTTT	CASSFTGTGGRQPQHF
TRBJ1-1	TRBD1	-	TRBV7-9	TGTGCCAGCAGCTCCGTTGACAGGGTTGGAACTGAAGCTTTCTTT	CASSSVDRVGTEAFF
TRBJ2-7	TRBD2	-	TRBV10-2	TGCGCCAGCAGTGAGAGGGCGGGAGGGCCAGGGGAGCAGTACTTC	CASSERAGGPGEQYF
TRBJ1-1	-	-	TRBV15	TGTGCCACCAGCAGCCACCGTGGATGGACTGAAGCTTTCTTT	CATSSHRGWTEAFF
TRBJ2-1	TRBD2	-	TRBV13	TGTGCCAGCAGCGGGACTAGCGGGGGACCCAACAATGAGCAGTTCTTC	CASSGTSGGPNNEQFF
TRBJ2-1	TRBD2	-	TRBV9	TGTGCCAGCAGCATGGACCGGGACTATCCGGAGAATGAGCAGTTCTTC	CASSMDRDYPENEQFF
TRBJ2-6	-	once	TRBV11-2	TGTGCCAGCAGCTCCCCCCGGGACCTAAAAGGGGGGGCCAACGTCCTGACTTTC	CASSSPRDLKGGANVLTF
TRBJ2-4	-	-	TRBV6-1	TGTGCCAGCAGTAAATTGTACACAGCCAAAAACATTCAGTACTTC	CASSKLYTAKNIQYF
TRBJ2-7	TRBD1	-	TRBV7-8	TGTGCCAGCAGCTTAGGGACAGGGAGCCACGAGCAGTACTTC	CASSLGTGSHEQYF
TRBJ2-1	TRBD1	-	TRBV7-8	TGTGCCAGCAGCTTGGGACAGGGGGATGTAATGGGTCTGTTCTTC	CASSLGQGDVMGLFF
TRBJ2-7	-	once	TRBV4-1	TGCGCCAGCAGCCAAGAGGGTCCTGACTACGAGCAGTACTTC	CASSQEGPDYEQYF
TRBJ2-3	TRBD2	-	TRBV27	TGTGCCAGCAGTTCCCCCTTAGCGGGGGAGCACCAGGGCGATACGCAGTATTTT	CASSSPLAGEHQGDTQYF
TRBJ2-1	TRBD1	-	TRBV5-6	TGTGCCAGCAGCTTCCGGGACAGGTTGTACAATGAGCAGTTCTTC	CASSFRDRLYNEQFF
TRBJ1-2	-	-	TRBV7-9	TGTGCCAGCAGCCCAACCGGACAGCCCGTATATGGCTACACCTTC	CASSPTGQPVYGYTF
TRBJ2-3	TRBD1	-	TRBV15	TGTGCCACCAGCAGGGGACAGATAGCTAGCACAGATACGCAGTATTTT	CATSRGQIASTDTQYF